This T cell receptor (beta chain) was documented in a study of beta chain features in type 1 diabetes. Points from the study as a whole: Sampled from patients, naive, central memory and Treg TCRB repertoires appeared more similar than those sampled from healthy donors. For cells with high TCR expression, cDNA sequencing could yield over-representation. Insertions were fewer and deletions more numerous at VDJ junctions in type 1 diabetes patients.

Reverse transcribing all isolated RNA meant expressed TCRB transcripts were sequenced. Measured with immunoSEQ multiplex PCR; TCRdb has only the in-frame clones, and not every one. The sample contains some 150,000 clones, 48% of which appear only once. This clone was counted a single time. Its antigen remains unidentified. CD45RO/CCR7/CD25/CD127/CD95/CD27 separated CD4+ naive, central memory, regulatory and stem cell-like memory cells by sorting. This CDR3 is 11 amino acids long. Germline V CDR1 and CDR2: SGHAT, FQNNGV. Trimming shortened V by 2 bases and J by 4 bases, and 3 bases separated the two germline ends.

The origin of this receptor is a man between 18 and 29 years old in good health. The chain recombines TRBV11-2 with TRBJ2-7, with D unclear. The sample consisted of Tregs from blood. The CDR3 DNA is TGTGCCAGCAGCTTACTTTACGAGCAGTACTTC. Protein product: CASSLLYEQYF. Full variable domain (outside the CDR3, taken from reference TRBV11-2 and TRBJ2-7): EAGVAQSPRYKIIEKRQSVAFWCNPISGHATLYWYQQILGQGPKLLIQFQNNGVVDDSQLPKDRFSAERLKGVDSTLKIQPAKLEDSAVYLCASSLLYEQYFGPGTRLTVT.